One sample yielded the 17 T cell receptor beta chains listed below, sequenced in a study of shared clonotypes between healthy human individuals (dated by TCRdb to about 2020). Library prep was done by the immunoSEQ multiplex PCR assay. This immuneACCESS table, as held by TCRdb, lists in-frame sequences with V and J called but not all clones. Of the missing ones, under half trace to an unresolved V gene in checked studies; the others have no known cause. Present in this sample are millions of clones, 85% to 95% of which were seen just once. Under 2% of the sample is held by the ten biggest clonotypes. CD8 naive samples consisted of CD45RO-negative cells that were positively selected for CCR7, yielding a CD45RA+CCR7+ population without TemRA cells. Sequencing was done on a sample of naive CD8+ T cells from PBMCs. In the paper's terms, the cell subset or site label means: CD45RA+CCR7+. The receptors originated from a man aged 18 to 29 in good health. Some clones in this sample may be carry-over from other donors' samples.

This clone turned up a few times. The rearrangement links TRBV28 to TRBJ2-2; 7 bases agree with TRBD1. The CDR3 is 12 amino acids. CDR1 is MDHEN and CDR2 is SYDVKM in the germline V gene. With 9 bases clipped from V and 4 bases from J, the junction kept 2 bases outside the gene matches. The CDR3 DNA reads TGTGCCAGTACAGGGGTCACCGGGGAGCTGTTTTTT. Protein product: CASTGVTGELFF.

The gene calls are TRBV4-1 and TRBJ2-2; 7 nucleotides match TRBD2. Germline loops: CDR1 MGHRA, CDR2 YSYEKL. Trimming at V came to 3 bases and at J to 6 bases, leaving 7 bases not matched to a gene. The CDR3 has 15 amino acids. This CDR3 is CASSQPGLSAGELFF. CDR3 in DNA: TGCGCCAGCAGCCAGCCGGGACTATCCGCCGGGGAGCTGTTTTTT.

This chain links TRBV7-2 with TRBJ2-7; TRBD2 agrees at 9 bases. The ends lost 8 bases at V and 3 bases at J; junction bases unmatched: 20. CDR1 is SGHTA, CDR2 FQGNSA, per germline. The CDR3 runs 18 residues. The CDR3 region is CASGRGLAGAPLGYEQYF. In DNA, the CDR3 is TGTGCCAGCGGGCGTGGGTTAGCGGGAGCCCCACTAGGCTACGAGCAGTACTTC.

The chain combines TRBV28 with TRBJ2-1; 9 bases are shared with TRBD2. V lost 2 bases, J lost 7 bases, and 6 bases stayed unmatched. The CDR3 has 15 residues. Germline CDR1 and CDR2: MDHEN and SYDVKM. The CDR3 region is CASSLRREGWNEQFF. CDR3 in DNA: TGTGCCAGCAGTTTACGGCGGGAGGGCTGGAATGAGCAGTTCTTC.

This clone appeared once. The V call is TRBV10-1, the J call TRBJ2-1; D may be TRBD2 (5 bases). Germline V gene sequence: CDR1 WNHNN, CDR2 SYGVQD (reference sequence). The CDR3 has 15 amino acids. V was cut by 3 bases and J by 7 bases, with 16 bases left in between. The chain's CDR3 is CASSDKAVWVNEQFF. In DNA form, the CDR3 reads TGCGCCAGCAGTGATAAAGCGGTCTGGGTGAATGAGCAGTTCTTC.

The V gene is TRBV7-8, the J gene TRBJ2-7, with 8 bases matching TRBD2. The CDR3 length is 16 residues. V was pared by 4 bases and J by 0 bases, with 8 bases of the junction left unmatched. CDR1 and CDR2 (germline): SGHVS, FQNEAQ. In nucleotides, the CDR3 is TGTGCCAGCAGCTCAGTTAGCGGGACCCACTCCTACGAGCAGTACTTC. It codes for CASSSVSGTHSYEQYF.

The chain links TRBV6-1 to TRBJ2-3; D ambiguous. The V end was cut by 4 bases, the J end by 0 bases, with 8 bases between. Germline CDR1 MNHNS, CDR2 SASEGT. The length of the CDR3 is 14 residues. CDR3 bases: TGTGCCAGCAGTGGGCAGCTTAGCACAGATACGCAGTATTTT. As protein: CASSGQLSTDTQYF.

This sequence joins TRBV27 and TRBJ2-7; 7 bases map to TRBD2. With V trimmed by 2 bases and J by 2 bases, 9 bases remained unmatched. Germline lookup yields CDR1 MNHEY and CDR2 SMNVEV (reference sequence). This CDR3 contains 16 residues. CDR3 residues: CASSLDPAGNPYEQYF. The CDR3 region has the DNA TGTGCCAGCAGTTTAGACCCAGCGGGGAACCCCTACGAGCAGTACTTC.

This clone was recorded once. V gene TRBV27 combines with J gene TRBJ1-2; 7 positions match TRBD1. There are 20 residues in the CDR3. The V gene end was trimmed by 3 bases and the J gene end by 4 bases; junction bases not matched to a gene: 23. Germline lookup yields CDR1 MNHEY and CDR2 SMNVEV (reference sequence). The CDR3 region has the DNA TGTGCCAGCAGTTTCTCACCCCGGACAGGCGAATGGCGAGCACCCTATGGCTACACCTTC. It yields the protein CASSFSPRTGEWRAPYGYTF.

The chain recombines TRBV4-3 with TRBJ2-4; a weak D match, TRBD2 (5 bases). Trimming shortened V by 0 bases and J by 2 bases, and 11 bases separated the two germline ends. This CDR3 has 16 amino acids. Germline V gene lookup returns CDR1 LGHNA and CDR2 YSLEER. DNA for the CDR3: TGCGCCAGCAGCCAAGATCCCCGGGGAACCAAAAACATTCAGTACTTC. Translating it yields CASSQDPRGTKNIQYF.

The chain recombines TRBV28 with TRBJ1-1, with D tentatively TRBD1 (6 bases). Germline CDR1 MDHEN, CDR2 SYDVKM. The CDR3 runs 14 residues. V lost 6 bases to trimming and J lost 4 bases, with 15 bases between them. As DNA, the CDR3 is TGTGCCAGCAGCAAAGGGGGGGCCCGCACTGAAGCTTTCTTT. This encodes CASSKGGARTEAFF.

The V gene is TRBV10-2, the J gene TRBJ2-1; D gene ambiguous. This CDR3 is 13 amino acids long. The ends were cut back, 4 bases at V and 3 bases at J, with 7 bases in the middle. Per germline, CDR1 WSHSY and CDR2 SAAADI. CDR3 nucleotides: TGCGCCAGCAGTGGGCGGTTCTACAATGAGCAGTTCTTC. This sequence encodes CASSGRFYNEQFF.

The chain combines TRBV7-2 with TRBJ2-7; D remains ambiguous. Deletions cut 5 bases from V and 0 bases from J, with 11 bases between. Per germline, CDR1 SGHTA and CDR2 FQGNSA. The CDR3 has 14 amino acids. The CDR3 bases are TGTGCCAGCAGCGCCCGACCGAGCTCCTACGAGCAGTACTTC. Its protein product is CASSARPSSYEQYF.

V and J are TRBV6-5 and TRBJ2-3; the D is unclear. V was trimmed by 5 bases and J by 4 bases, leaving 13 bases between them. The germline gives CDR1 MNHEY, CDR2 SVGAGI. CDR3 length: 14 residues. The CDR3 nucleotides are TGTGCCAGCAGTAGGGCCTACCGAGCAGATACGCAGTATTTT. It codes for CASSRAYRADTQYF.

The V call is TRBV4-1, the J call TRBJ2-7; TRBD1 agrees at 10 bases. The CDR3 runs 16 residues. Germline values: CDR1 MGHRA, CDR2 YSYEKL. V was clipped by 4 bases and J by 2 bases; unmatched bases: 8. The CDR3 here is CASSPQGTGVTYEQYF. CDR3 bases: TGCGCCAGCAGCCCCCAAGGGACAGGGGTGACCTACGAGCAGTACTTC.

The V gene is TRBV28, the J gene TRBJ2-3, with D perhaps matching TRBD2 (5 bases). Trimming shortened V by 3 bases and J by 6 bases, and 19 bases separated the two germline ends. This CDR3 comprises 16 residues. Germline lookup yields CDR1 MDHEN and CDR2 SYDVKM. The CDR3 loop is CASSFEGSNPSDTQYF. In nucleotides, the CDR3 is TGTGCCAGCAGTTTTGAGGGTTCAAATCCCAGCGATACGCAGTATTTT.

The V and J genes are TRBV6-5 and TRBJ2-1, with D hard to call. CDR3 length equals 14 residues. Germline V gene lookup returns CDR1 MNHEY and CDR2 SVGAGI. With 6 bases removed from V and 5 bases from J, the gap between germline ends came to 14 bases. CDR3 sequence reads: CASSPSLVDNEQFF. The CDR3 DNA is TGTGCCAGCAGCCCGTCTCTGGTGGACAATGAGCAGTTCTTC.